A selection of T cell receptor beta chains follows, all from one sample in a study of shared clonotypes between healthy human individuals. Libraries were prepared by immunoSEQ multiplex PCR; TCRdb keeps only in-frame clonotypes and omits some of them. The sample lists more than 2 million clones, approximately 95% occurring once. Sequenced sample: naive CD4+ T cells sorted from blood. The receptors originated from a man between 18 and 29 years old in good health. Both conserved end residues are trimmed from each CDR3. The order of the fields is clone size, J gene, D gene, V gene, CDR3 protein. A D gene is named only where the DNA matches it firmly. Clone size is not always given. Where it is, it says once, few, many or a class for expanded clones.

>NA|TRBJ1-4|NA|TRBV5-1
ASSLRMGPDSSEKLF
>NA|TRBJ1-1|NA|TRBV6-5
ASRKTTGEAF
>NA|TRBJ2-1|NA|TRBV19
ASSIVPGVTYNEQF
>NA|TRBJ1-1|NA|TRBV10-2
ASSESGQGGAF
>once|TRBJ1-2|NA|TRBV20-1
SAIIPGRST
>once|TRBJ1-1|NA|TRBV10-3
AISESTVQRAEAF
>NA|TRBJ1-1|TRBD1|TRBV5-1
ASSLFDRGGTEAF
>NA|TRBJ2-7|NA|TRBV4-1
ASSQDTMIYEQY
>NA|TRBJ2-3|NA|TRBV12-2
ASRLGDSTDTQY
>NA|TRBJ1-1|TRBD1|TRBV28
ASSLSGGWVNTEAF
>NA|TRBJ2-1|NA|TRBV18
ASSPNPTGAYNEQF
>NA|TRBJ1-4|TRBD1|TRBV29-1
SVEGTAPSRLGGEKLF
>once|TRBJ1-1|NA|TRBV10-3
AISESDGLAEAF
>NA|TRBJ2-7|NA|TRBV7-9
ASSGQNSYEQY
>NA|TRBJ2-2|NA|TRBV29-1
SVEDQGGVRSGELF
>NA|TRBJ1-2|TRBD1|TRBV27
ASSLYDRDDYGYT